Listed below are T cell receptor beta chains from one sample, sequenced in a study of T cell responses to AZD1222 COVID-19 vaccine. This table comes from immunoSEQ multiplex PCR, and its TCRdb copy is limited to in-frame clones, with some not included. The sample lists around 110,000 clones, approximately 85% occurring once. Sample: peripheral blood, taken on day 0 of MenACWY control vaccination. The receptors were gathered from an adult in good health. The CDR3 runs from the conserved cysteine through the conserved F or W. D genes are given only for firm matches. For some rows the clone size is stated as once, few or many, or as a class when expanded; others skip it.

D gene	clone size	V gene	J gene	CDR3 protein	CDR3 DNA
-	-	TRBV5-1	TRBJ2-7	CASSSTRNLGSSYEQYF	TGCGCCAGCAGCTCAACAAGGAATCTCGGAAGCTCCTACGAGCAGTACTTC
-	-	TRBV6-5	TRBJ1-2	CASTEGGPGNYGYTF	TGTGCCAGCACCGAAGGGGGACCAGGGAACTATGGCTACACCTTC
TRBD1	-	TRBV10-3	TRBJ1-2	CAISEGGTGGIDYGYTF	TGTGCCATCAGTGAGGGGGGGACAGGGGGAATCGACTATGGCTACACCTTC
-	-	TRBV24-1	TRBJ2-2	CATRGTDFTGELFF	TGTGCCACCAGAGGGACCGACTTCACCGGGGAGCTGTTTTTT
-	-	TRBV24-1	TRBJ1-1	CATSDDNRDEAFF	TGTGCCACCAGTGATGATAACAGGGATGAAGCTTTCTTT
-	-	TRBV9	TRBJ2-1	CASSVRSSYNEQFF	TGTGCCAGCAGCGTTAGGAGCTCCTACAATGAGCAGTTCTTC
-	-	TRBV14	TRBJ2-1	CASSSVIPDNEQFF	TGTGCCAGCAGCTCCGTTATTCCGGACAATGAGCAGTTCTTC
TRBD1	once	TRBV19	TRBJ1-5	CASTPGQGNQPQHF	TGTGCCAGTACCCCGGGACAGGGAAATCAGCCCCAGCATTTT
-	-	TRBV5-1	TRBJ1-5	CASSLSSNQPQHF	TGCGCCAGCAGCTTGAGTAGCAATCAGCCCCAGCATTTT
TRBD1	-	TRBV18	TRBJ2-7	CASSLPGQRAYEQYF	TGTGCCAGCTCACTCCCGGGACAGAGAGCCTACGAGCAGTACTTC
-	-	TRBV28	TRBJ1-2	CASSLREGVQNYGYTF	TGTGCCAGCAGTTTACGAGAGGGGGTACAAAACTATGGCTACACCTTC
TRBD1	-	TRBV9	TRBJ2-6	CASSGRGLGANVLTF	TGTGCCAGCAGCGGAAGGGGGCTGGGGGCCAACGTCCTGACTTTC
-	-	TRBV27	TRBJ2-1	CASSSGSSSYNEQFF	TGTGCCAGCAGTTCCGGGTCGAGCTCCTACAATGAGCAGTTCTTC
-	-	TRBV19	TRBJ1-4	CASSDRKGGNEKLFF	TGTGCCAGTAGTGATAGGAAGGGGGGGAATGAAAAACTGTTTTTT
TRBD2	-	TRBV6-2/TRBV6-3	TRBJ2-3	CASSLSGGYTDTQYF	TGTGCCAGCAGTTTAAGCGGGGGCTACACAGATACGCAGTATTTT
-	once	TRBV3-1/TRBV3-2	TRBJ2-5	CASSQAPTKQETQYF	TGTGCCAGCAGCCAAGCTCCGACAAAGCAAGAGACCCAGTACTTC
-	-	TRBV6-2/TRBV6-3	TRBJ2-5	CASSVDQETQYF	TGTGCCAGCAGTGTTGACCAAGAGACCCAGTACTTC
-	-	TRBV28	TRBJ2-7	CASSLSPRAIGTQTYEQYF	TGTGCCAGCAGTTTATCACCCCGGGCTATCGGGACACAGACTTACGAGCAGTACTTC
TRBD2	once	TRBV9	TRBJ2-3	CASSVGTTAPDTQYF	TGTGCCAGCAGCGTCGGGACTACCGCCCCAGATACGCAGTATTTT
-	few	TRBV7-2	TRBJ2-5	CASSLEDREGETQYF	TGTGCCAGCAGCTTAGAGGACAGGGAGGGAGAGACCCAGTACTTC
-	-	TRBV30	TRBJ1-1	CAWSVHSRGGNTEAFF	TGTGCCTGGAGTGTCCATAGCCGCGGAGGGAACACTGAAGCTTTCTTT
-	-	TRBV29-1	TRBJ2-1	CSALNNNEQFF	TGCAGCGCCCTAAACAACAATGAGCAGTTCTTC
-	-	TRBV12-3/TRBV12-4	TRBJ1-5	CASTTSQNQPQHF	TGTGCCAGCACCACGTCTCAAAATCAGCCCCAGCATTTT
TRBD1	-	TRBV28	TRBJ1-6	CASSLWRTGVVLHF	TGTGCCAGCAGTTTATGGAGGACAGGGGTTGTCCTCCACTTT
-	-	TRBV4-2	TRBJ2-7	CASSQDRQIGTEQYF	TGTGCCAGCAGCCAAGACCGTCAGATAGGGACCGAGCAGTACTTC
-	-	TRBV28	TRBJ2-7	CASTRGGSYEQYF	TGTGCCAGCACCCGAGGGGGATCCTACGAGCAGTACTTC
-	-	TRBV10-3	TRBJ1-2	CAISESVFYGYTF	TGTGCCATCAGTGAGTCAGTGTTCTATGGCTACACCTTC